This is a list of T cell receptor beta chains from one sample in a study of T-cell memory formation after mild COVID-19. TCRdb analysed the 5' RACE reads with MiXCR anew, one entry per CDR3 protein. Of fewer than 650,000 distinct CDR3 sequences listed, roughly 22% were seen once; the top ten hold roughly 8.3%. Specimen: PBMCs or a T cell subset sorted from them (not recorded which). The receptors come from an adult woman who had mild COVID-19 (a few samples of this study predate the infection). Cell type and time point are not known. Each CDR3 is given with its conserved first and last residue. The D gene is left open where the match is weak. For some rows the clone size is stated as once, few or many, or as a class when expanded; others skip it.

>TRBV9|TRBJ2-3|TRBD2|.
CASSVDSGGSIHTDTQYF
TGTGCCAGCAGCGTAGATAGCGGGGGGTCGATACACACAGATACGCAGTATTTT
>TRBV7-7|TRBJ1-5|.|many
CASSLDRFQPQHF
TGTGCCAGCAGCTTAGATAGGTTTCAGCCCCAGCATTTT
>TRBV9|TRBJ2-5|TRBD2|few
CASSVERGGETQYF
TGTGCCAGCAGCGTAGAGCGGGGCGGGGAGACCCAGTACTTC
>TRBV5-1|TRBJ1-5|.|.
CASSLGVGVQPQHF
TGCGCCAGCAGCCTGGGGGTGGGAGTTCAGCCCCAGCATTTT
>TRBV15|TRBJ1-1|TRBD1|.
CATSRDDRQGRNEAFF
TGTGCCACCAGCAGAGATGACCGACAGGGCAGGAATGAAGCTTTCTTT
>TRBV6-6|TRBJ2-5|.|few
CATHQGGYQETQYF
TGTGCCACCCATCAGGGCGGGTACCAAGAGACCCAGTACTTC
>TRBV12-3/TRBV12-4|TRBJ1-2|.|few
CASGGDGYGYTF
TGTGCCAGCGGGGGGGACGGCTATGGCTACACCTTC
>TRBV12-3/TRBV12-4|TRBJ1-2|.|many
CASSLNPRTAGSYGYTF
TGTGCCAGCAGTCTGAACCCACGGACGGCAGGGTCGTATGGCTACACCTTC
>TRBV18|TRBJ2-1|.|many
CASSPTLSSYNEQFF
TGTGCCAGCTCACCGACTTTAAGCTCCTACAATGAGCAGTTCTTC
>TRBV7-9|TRBJ1-2|TRBD1|.
CASSPQGAGSGYTF
TGTGCCAGCAGCCCACAGGGGGCTGGTAGTGGCTACACCTTC
>TRBV6-5|TRBJ2-1|TRBD2|.
CASSSGTSGTYEQFF
TGTGCCAGCAGCTCCGGGACTAGCGGGACATATGAGCAGTTCTTC
>TRBV7-9|TRBJ1-1|.|.
CATGTEAFF
TGTGCTACGGGGACTGAAGCTTTCTTT
>TRBV4-2|TRBJ2-2|.|.
CASRSPGELFF
TGTGCCAGCAGATCTCCCGGGGAGCTGTTTTTT
>TRBV18|TRBJ1-2|TRBD1|.
CASSPSRTGDGYTF
TGTGCCAGCTCACCTTCACGGACAGGGGATGGCTACACCTTC
>TRBV2|TRBJ1-6|.|few
CASREPLHF
TGTGCCAGCAGAGAACCCCTCCACTTT
>TRBV4-2|TRBJ2-3|TRBD2|.
CASSQGLAAGDTQYF
TGTGCCAGCAGCCAAGGACTAGCGGCTGGAGATACGCAGTATTTT
>TRBV6-5|TRBJ2-6|.|few
CASSYSKRSSGANVLTF
TGTGCCAGCAGTTACTCGAAAAGGAGCTCTGGGGCCAACGTCCTGACTTTC
>TRBV7-9|TRBJ2-1|TRBD2|few
CASSLRAGVEQFF
TGTGCCAGCAGCTTACGTGCGGGGGTTGAGCAGTTCTTC
>TRBV7-2|TRBJ2-5|TRBD1|.
CASSLPGTGQETQYF
TGTGCCAGCAGCTTACCTGGGACAGGTCAAGAGACCCAGTACTTC
>TRBV11-2|TRBJ2-7|.|.
CASSSHQQRYEQYF
TGTGCCAGCAGCTCCCACCAACAGCGCTACGAGCAGTACTTC
>TRBV12-3/TRBV12-4|TRBJ2-5|TRBD1|.
CASTLGAGGAKTQYF
TGTGCCAGCACCCTGGGGGCAGGGGGCGCAAAGACCCAGTACTTC
>TRBV24-1|TRBJ2-1|TRBD2|.
CATSDNSGTGNEQFF
TGTGCCACCAGTGACAATAGCGGGACCGGCAATGAGCAGTTCTTC
>TRBV9|TRBJ2-5|TRBD2|.
CASSAGLAGGETQYF
TGTGCCAGCAGCGCGGGACTAGCGGGAGGGGAGACCCAGTACTTC
>TRBV28|TRBJ2-3|.|many
CASSETGWVDTQYF
TGTGCCAGCAGCGAGACAGGCTGGGTAGATACGCAGTATTTT
>TRBV29-1|TRBJ2-7|TRBD1|few
CSVERGDRGTYEQYF
TGCAGCGTTGAAAGGGGGGACAGGGGGACCTACGAGCAGTACTTC
>TRBV18|TRBJ2-1|TRBD1|.
CASSPGSGTGSYNEQFF
TGTGCCAGCTCACCAGGATCCGGGACAGGGTCCTACAATGAGCAGTTCTTC
>TRBV5-1|TRBJ2-7|.|.
CASRGADILYEQYF
TGCGCCAGCAGGGGTGCTGATATCCTCTACGAGCAGTACTTC
>TRBV7-9|TRBJ2-7|.|few
CASSLGAGLDEQYF
TGTGCCAGCAGCTTAGGGGCAGGGCTCGACGAGCAGTACTTC
>TRBV6-5|TRBJ2-1|.|few
CASLPLLSGTYNEQFF
TGTGCCAGCTTGCCCCTTCTGAGCGGTACTTACAATGAGCAGTTCTTC
>TRBV5-1|TRBJ2-2|.|few
CASSWTEWLQNTGELFF
TGCGCCAGCAGCTGGACCGAGTGGCTCCAGAACACCGGGGAGCTGTTTTTT
>TRBV10-3|TRBJ1-1|.|.
CAISDLGPEAFF
TGTGCCATCAGCGACCTGGGCCCTGAAGCTTTCTTT
>TRBV4-2|TRBJ1-2|TRBD1|.
CASSLTDRADGYTF
TGTGCCAGCAGCCTTACCGACAGGGCGGATGGCTACACCTTC
>TRBV18|TRBJ2-1|.|.
CASSPLDYHNEQFF
TGTGCCAGCTCACCTCTGGATTACCACAATGAGCAGTTCTTC
>TRBV11-2|TRBJ2-3|TRBD1|.
CASSHIGGTGADTQYF
TGTGCCAGCAGCCACATTGGGGGGACAGGGGCCGATACGCAGTATTTT
>TRBV9|TRBJ2-1|TRBD2|.
CASSVSLGTSGRGNEQFF
TGTGCCAGCAGCGTAAGTCTGGGGACTAGCGGGAGGGGAAATGAGCAGTTCTTC
>TRBV30|TRBJ2-7|.|few
CAWKGSLEQYF
TGTGCCTGGAAGGGGTCTTTAGAGCAGTACTTC
>TRBV30|TRBJ2-7|.|.
CAWSTGQNYEQYF
TGTGCCTGGAGTACCGGACAGAACTACGAGCAGTACTTC
>TRBV12-3/TRBV12-4|TRBJ2-7|.|.
CASRSQGLANNEQYF
TGTGCCAGCAGGTCCCAGGGGCTAGCGAACAACGAGCAGTACTTC
>TRBV7-2|TRBJ2-2|TRBD1|few
CASSQQGARGGELFF
TGTGCCAGCAGCCAACAGGGGGCGCGGGGCGGGGAGCTGTTTTTT
>TRBV3-1|TRBJ2-3|.|few
CASSNPDDTQYF
TGTGCCAGCAGCAACCCCGATGATACGCAGTATTTT
>TRBV20-1|TRBJ2-1|.|few
CSAEGDYYNEQFF
TGCAGTGCTGAGGGGGACTACTACAATGAGCAGTTCTTC
>TRBV7-3|TRBJ2-1|TRBD2|many
CASSLRRGGWNEQFF
TGTGCCAGCAGCTTAAGACGGGGGGGCTGGAATGAGCAGTTCTTC
>TRBV15|TRBJ2-5|.|few
CATSRDSGYRETQYF
TGTGCCACCAGCAGAGATTCGGGGTACAGAGAGACCCAGTACTTC
>TRBV19|TRBJ1-1|.|.
CASTLGPRTEAFF
TGTGCCAGTACCTTAGGTCCGCGGACTGAAGCTTTCTTT
>TRBV7-2|TRBJ2-7|.|few
CASTSTAGPYEQYF
TGTGCCAGCACCTCAACGGCGGGGCCCTACGAGCAGTACTTC
>TRBV3-1|TRBJ2-7|TRBD2|.
CASSQLAGDYEQYF
TGTGCCAGCAGCCAACTAGCGGGGGACTACGAGCAGTACTTC
>TRBV6-5|TRBJ1-1|.|few
CASSYFPRSSGDTEAFF
TGTGCCAGCAGTTACTTCCCACGGTCCTCAGGGGACACTGAAGCTTTCTTT
>TRBV12-5|TRBJ1-5|.|.
CASGSSSWDSNQPQHF
TGTGCTAGTGGTTCGTCTTCATGGGATAGCAATCAGCCCCAGCATTTT
>TRBV11-2|TRBJ2-3|.|.
CASSLIIGTLPVDTQYF
TGTGCCAGCAGCTTAATCATCGGGACTCTACCCGTAGATACGCAGTATTTT
>TRBV7-6|TRBJ2-1|.|.
CASSLHPPGVRDNEQFF
TGTGCCAGCAGCTTACACCCCCCCGGGGTAAGGGACAATGAGCAGTTCTTC